This T cell receptor (beta chain) comes out of a study of OX40 agonist ivuxolimab in advanced cancers. With respect to the entire study: The costimulatory receptor OX40 (CD134) was targeted by ivuxolimab, a fully human IgG2 agonistic monoclonal antibody. Intravenous ivuxolimab was administered to patients every 2 weeks at six dose levels: 0.01, 0.1, 0.3, 1.5, 3 and 10 mg/kg. Among the approximately 50 dose-escalation patients, around 20 had hepatocellular carcinoma, 15 or so melanoma, 9 renal cell carcinoma and 9 head and neck cancer. The dose-escalation cohort was roughly 80% male with a mean age of about 65 years, ranging from roughly 23 to 90. Prior anti-PD-1, anti-PD-L1 or anti-CTLA-4 therapy was permitted, and checkpoint inhibitors had been received by less than 45% of dose-escalation patients. Partial responses were achieved by three dose-escalation patients, of whom one had hepatocellular carcinoma and two had cutaneous melanoma. Peripheral TCRbeta sequencing was intended to test whether TCR sequence diversity was altered and clonal T-cell expansion was caused by ivuxolimab. The paper covers the monotherapy dose-escalation part of the phase I ivuxolimab trial, which included N of about 50 patients. Beyond this particular receptor, the publication reports: The antigen specificity of the clonally expanded peripheral T cells was not determined. At doses from 0.1 to 3.0 mg/kg, clonal expansion was seen in both CD4+ and CD8+ blood T cells between baseline and week 6. After ivuxolimab, more expanded clones were found on average in CD8+ T cells than in CD4+ T cells. Low levels of normalized T-cell clonal expansion were also seen in some patients who did not respond. In partial responders in the 0.1-3.0 mg/kg groups, normalized peripheral clonal expansion was found to be among the lowest, especially among CD8+ T cells.

A remark on this clone: What this receptor recognizes is not known. No base qualities exist here, and no much larger clone lies one base off it.

Patients with a history of autoimmune disease or receiving systemic immunosuppression were excluded from the trial. In every dose cohort, peripheral blood was drawn for TCR sequencing at baseline, cycle 4 day 1, and cycle 7 day 1. The samples were taken from a phase I, first-in-human, multicenter, open-label dose-escalation trial of ivuxolimab. Adults with locally advanced or metastatic melanoma, renal cell carcinoma, hepatocellular carcinoma or head and neck squamous cell carcinoma were enrolled in the trial. CD4+ and CD8+ T cells were sorted separately from peripheral blood before TCR sequencing. The CDR3 starts with the cysteine, ends with the phenylalanine, and has 15 residues. The CDR3 DNA has 45 bases and is translated from base 1. Between the V and J ends, shortened by 2 bases and 0 bases respectively, the junction contains 11 bases. CDR1 and CDR2, per the germline V gene, are MDHEN and SYDVKM.

To sequence the TCRbeta CDR3 region, genomic DNA was isolated from the sorted cells. The immunoSEQ Assay was used for sequencing of TCRbeta CDR3 regions. What TCRdb holds here is the immuneACCESS table cut down to in-frame rearrangements. Part of the clones is not present; checked against another copy, under half of the missing clones reflect an unresolved V gene, and the others are unexplained. Here the sample has approximately 61,000 clones; roughly nine tenths occur a single time. Together, the top ten hold around 20% of the sample. This TCR came from an adult with an advanced solid tumor such as melanoma, head and neck, liver or kidney cancer. The rearrangement combines TRBV28 with TRBJ2-7; the D gene cannot be named for sure. The sequencing here drew on CD4+ or CD8+ T cells sorted from blood, taken in a trial of the OX40 agonist ivuxolimab. CDR3 loop: CASSLPATSSYEQYF. Read as DNA, the sequence is TGTGCCAGCAGTTTACCGGCAACGAGCTCCTACGAGCAGTACTTC.